These 25 T cell receptor beta chains were all obtained from the same sample, sequenced in a study of T cells in Graves' hyperthyroidism and ophthalmopathy. Amplification of TCR beta CDR3 regions used RNA as the template. Carried out on the TCR CDR3, a first-round RT-PCR used the HTBI primer set. TCRdb redid the calling of the multiplex PCR reads with MiXCR, one entry per CDR3 protein. This sample has a few hundred thousand distinct CDR3 sequences, with around 25% found just once. Sequenced sample: blood. The receptors were sampled from a man aged 50-60 years with Graves' hyperthyroidism.

V usage is TRBV6-5 and J usage is TRBJ2-5; 16 positions agree with TRBD2. The CDR3 runs 20 residues. V lost 2 bases to trimming and J lost 4 bases; unmatched junction nucleotides: 13. CDR1 is MNHEY and CDR2 is SVGAGI in the germline V gene. The CDR3 here is CASSYVGTSGRATGRETQYF. DNA of the CDR3: TGTGCCAGCAGTTACGTCGGGACTAGCGGGAGGGCCACAGGGAGAGAGACCCAGTACTTC.

This clonotype was detected ten times or more. The gene calls are TRBV3-1 and TRBJ2-7; D gene uncertain. The CDR3 extends over 12 amino acids. Germline V lookup: CDR1 LGHDT, CDR2 YNNKEL (reference sequence). The ends were cut back, 3 bases at V and 0 bases at J, with 3 bases in the middle. CDR3 protein: CASSHLSYEQYF. CDR3 in DNA: TGTGCCAGCAGCCACCTCTCCTACGAGCAGTACTTC.

This clonotype was seen a few times. This chain joins TRBV6-2 or TRBV6-3 and TRBJ2-7; no reliable D call. V was clipped by 5 bases and J by 4 bases, with 18 bases between them. The CDR3 extends over 15 amino acids. The germline V gene has CDR1 MNHEY and CDR2 SVGEGT. CDR3 region: CASSDLGVNLYEQYF. In DNA form, the CDR3 reads TGTGCCAGCAGTGACCTCGGTGTGAACTTATACGAGCAGTACTTC.

This clonotype appeared many times. The gene calls are TRBV3-1 and TRBJ2-7; TRBD1 might be the D (6 bases). V gave up 4 bases and J gave up 3 bases, with 13 bases separating them. Germline CDR1 LGHDT, CDR2 YNNKEL (reference sequence). This CDR3 has 14 residues. The CDR3 region has the DNA TGTGCCAGCAGCCCTTCTGGCAGGGGCTACGAGCAGTACTTC. Residues: CASSPSGRGYEQYF.

Ten or more counts support this clonotype. The V call is TRBV11-2, the J call TRBJ2-5; D possibly matches TRBD1 or TRBD2 (5 bases each). This CDR3 spans 14 amino acids. Trimming removed 4 bases at V and 5 bases at J, with 14 bases between. Per the germline V gene, CDR1 is SGHAT and CDR2 is FQNNGV. CDR3 in amino acids: CASSSRGDVETQYF. In DNA form, the CDR3 reads TGTGCCAGCAGCTCGCGAGGGGATGTGGAGACCCAGTACTTC.

The chain is built from TRBV20-1 and TRBJ2-7; tentatively, D is TRBD2 (6 bases). This CDR3 comprises 17 residues. Germline assignment: CDR1 DFQATT and CDR2 SNEGSKA (reference sequence). The ends were cut back, 1 base at V and 4 bases at J, with 23 bases in the middle. The CDR3 bases are TGCAGTGCTAGAGGAGGCCCGTCCGAGACTAGAGATTACGAGCAGTACTTC. It codes for CSARGGPSETRDYEQYF.

This clonotype was counted between two and nine times. The chain couples TRBV15 to TRBJ1-5; weak D call: TRBD1 (6 bases). Germline V CDR1 and CDR2: LNHNV, YYDKDF (reference sequence). The V and J ends lost 3 bases and 6 bases respectively, with 9 bases between them. This CDR3 comprises 13 residues. The CDR3 is CATSSTGFQPQHF. The CDR3 DNA follows: TGTGCCACCAGCAGCACAGGGTTTCAGCCCCAGCATTTT.

V gene TRBV28 combines with J gene TRBJ2-2; possible D gene TRBD2, 5 bases. The germline gives CDR1 MDHEN, CDR2 SYDVKM. The V end was cut by 6 bases, the J end by 7 bases, with 18 bases between. The CDR3 runs to 15 residues. CDR3 region: CASSSSRGGNGELFF. The CDR3 DNA follows: TGTGCCAGCAGCAGCTCCCGGGGTGGGAACGGGGAGCTGTTTTTT.

In its sample, this clonotype was seen a few times. This rearrangement joins TRBV12-3 or TRBV12-4 to TRBJ2-2; 8 bases fit TRBD1. This CDR3 has 13 amino acids. Trimming at V came to 8 bases and at J to 6 bases, leaving 5 bases not matched to a gene. The chain's CDR3 is CASGRGRAGELFF. The CDR3 DNA follows: TGTGCCAGCGGCAGGGGGCGGGCCGGGGAGCTGTTTTTT.

At least ten counts were recorded for this clonotype. The rearrangement joins TRBV12-3 or TRBV12-4 to TRBJ2-1; 14 bases align to TRBD2. After removal of 6 bases from V and 6 bases from J, the junction contained 7 bases not matched to a gene. CDR3 length equals 16 residues. The CDR3 is CASRRLAGGPANEQFF. The CDR3 DNA sequence: TGTGCCAGCAGGAGACTAGCGGGAGGGCCGGCCAATGAGCAGTTCTTC.

In its sample, this clonotype was seen many times. V usage is TRBV6-2 or TRBV6-3 and J usage is TRBJ2-7; 11 positions agree with TRBD2. This CDR3 has 15 amino acids. V gave up 2 bases and J gave up 7 bases; unmatched junction bases: 7. Germline V gene data show CDR1 as MNHEY and CDR2 as SVGEGT. As DNA, the CDR3 is TGTGCCAGCAGTTACCGTAGCGGGAGGGCCAAAGAGCAGTACTTC. Translating it yields CASSYRSGRAKEQYF.

This clonotype came up many times. V and J are TRBV27 and TRBJ2-5; 14 bases line up with TRBD2. The V gene's germline CDR1 is MNHEY and CDR2 SMNVEV (reference sequence). The CDR3 runs to 17 residues. V lost 5 bases to trimming and J lost 3 bases; unmatched junction nucleotides: 8. The DNA of the CDR3 is TGTGCCAGCAGTACCGGCAGGGGACTAGCGGGAGAAGAGACCCAGTACTTC. Protein: CASSTGRGLAGEETQYF.

The chain is built from TRBV7-9 and TRBJ2-1, with 7 bases matching TRBD1. The CDR3 extends over 14 amino acids. Germline CDR1 and CDR2: SEHNR and FQNEAQ (reference sequence). V was clipped by 4 bases and J by 6 bases; unmatched bases: 6. The CDR3 is CASSSAAGGNEQFF. The DNA of the CDR3 is TGTGCCAGCAGCTCGGCGGCAGGGGGCAATGAGCAGTTCTTC.

This clonotype was counted a few times. The V call is TRBV12-3 or TRBV12-4, the J call TRBJ1-1, with D possibly matching TRBD1 (5 bases). The ends were cut back, 5 bases at V and 8 bases at J, with 12 bases in the middle. This CDR3 has 12 residues. In nucleotides, the CDR3 is TGTGCCAGCAGTCCGGGACTTAGGGAAGCTTTCTTT. Protein sequence: CASSPGLREAFF.

There are many counts of this clonotype. The gene calls are TRBV27 and TRBJ2-5; no firm D call. CDR1 is MNHEY and CDR2 is SMNVEV in the germline V gene (reference sequence). The ends were cut back, 5 bases at V and 1 base at J, with 8 bases in the middle. The CDR3 is 13 amino acids. In nucleotides, the CDR3 is TGTGCCAGCAGTCTGTACGTCCAAGAGACCCAGTACTTC. This codes for CASSLYVQETQYF.

V is TRBV15 and J is TRBJ2-1, with D tentatively TRBD1 or TRBD2 (5 bases each). Germline CDR1 is LNHNV and CDR2 is YYDKDF (reference sequence). V lost 5 bases and J 10 bases, leaving 15 bases between the germline ends. The CDR3 is 13 amino acids. The CDR3 loop reads CATSWRRDLEQFF. DNA for the CDR3: TGTGCCACCAGCTGGCGCCGGGACCTAGAGCAGTTCTTC.

This chain's CDR3 is CASSFGANRDYEQYF. CDR3 DNA: TGTGCCAGCAGCTTTGGGGCGAATAGGGACTACGAGCAGTACTTC. The chain links TRBV5-5 to TRBJ2-7; maybe TRBD1 (5 bases). The V gene's germline CDR1 is SGHKS and CDR2 YYEKEE (reference sequence). The CDR3 has 15 residues. V lost 2 bases and J lost 3, with 15 bases in between.

This clonotype came up many times. The chain has TRBV7-2 and TRBJ1-1; D gene unclear. The CDR3 runs to 14 residues. Germline CDR1 is SGHTA and CDR2 is FQGNSA. Trimming took 0 bases from V and 3 from J, leaving 8 bases between them. In DNA, the CDR3 is TGTGCCAGCAGCTTAGCGGCAGGTTACACTGAAGCTTTCTTT. Its protein is CASSLAAGYTEAFF.

This clonotype was seen a handful of times. The J gene is TRBJ2-7, the V gene TRBV5-1; D remains ambiguous. Trimming removed 0 bases at V and 4 bases at J, with 11 bases between. Germline V CDR1 and CDR2: SGHRS, YFSETQ. The CDR3 totals 14 residues. This CDR3 reads CASSLVGIGYEQYF. CDR3 DNA sequence: TGCGCCAGCAGCTTGGTGGGTATCGGATACGAGCAGTACTTC.

The gene calls are TRBV7-6 and TRBJ2-2, with TRBD2 matching 15 bases. The CDR3 length is 19 residues. With 0 bases clipped from V and 3 bases from J, the junction kept 5 bases outside the gene matches. CDR1 and CDR2 from the germline V gene are SGHVS and FNYEAQ. The CDR3 reads CASSLAGLAGGVDTGELFF. The CDR3 nucleotides read TGTGCCAGCAGCTTAGCGGGACTAGCGGGAGGAGTGGACACCGGGGAGCTGTTTTTT.

The CDR3: CASSSWGPGNKAGANVLTF. Written as DNA, the CDR3 is TGCGCCAGCAGCTCTTGGGGCCCCGGGAATAAGGCTGGGGCCAACGTCCTGACTTTC. This rearrangement joins TRBV5-1 to TRBJ2-6; the D gene could be TRBD1 or TRBD2 (5 bases each). Germline CDR1 and CDR2: SGHRS and YFSETQ. The V end was cut by 3 bases, the J end by 2 bases, with 21 bases between. This CDR3 spans 19 amino acids.

The DNA of the CDR3 is TGCAGCTCGTGGACAGGGGGCATAGAGACCCAGTACTTC. This gives the protein CSSWTGGIETQYF. This sequence joins TRBV29-1 and TRBJ2-5; 11 bases are a match to TRBD1. Germline CDR1 and CDR2: SQVTM and ANQGSEA. Losses at the gene ends were 8 bases for V and 4 bases for J; bases not matched to a gene: 6. The CDR3 has 13 residues.

The chain combines TRBV4-2 with TRBJ2-1, with D perhaps matching TRBD1 or TRBD2 (5 bases each). This CDR3 contains 12 residues. Germline CDR1 and CDR2: LGHNA and YNFKEQ. V was pared by 8 bases and J by 8 bases, with 13 bases between. The CDR3 loop reads CASGIWGYEQFF. The CDR3, as DNA: TGTGCCAGCGGAATATGGGGGTATGAGCAGTTCTTC.

The chain is built from TRBV7-9 and TRBJ1-1; D gene uncertain. Germline assignment: CDR1 SEHNR and CDR2 FQNEAQ (reference sequence). This CDR3 has 13 residues. V lost 3 bases to trimming and J lost 11 bases, with 16 bases between them. This CDR3 is CASSFNEGLWAFF. CDR3 nucleotide sequence: TGTGCCAGCAGCTTTAATGAGGGTTTGTGGGCTTTCTTT.

This sequence joins TRBV19 and TRBJ2-3; TRBD1 agrees at 11 bases. V shed 4 bases, J shed 2 bases, and the junction held 14 bases outside the gene matches. Germline assignment: CDR1 LNHDA and CDR2 SQIVND (reference sequence). This CDR3 has 19 residues. CDR3 nucleotide sequence: TGTGCCAGTAGTAACCCCCGGGACAGGGGGACTTTCAACACAGATACGCAGTATTTT. Translated, it gives CASSNPRDRGTFNTDTQYF.